This T cell receptor beta chain was captured by sequencing in a study of Ad26.COV2.S vaccination and SARS-CoV-2 variants (dated by TCRdb to the early 2020s). About the full investigation: Vaccine-arm donors came from COV1001, a multicentre, randomized, double-blind, placebo-controlled phase I-IIa trial of Ad26.COV2.S in healthy adults. Dosing of Ad26.COV2.S was intramuscular, at either 5x10^10 or 1x10^11 viral particles, delivered as one shot or as two shots spaced 56 days apart. Sequencing of the TCRbeta repertoire served to evaluate the specificity and breadth of SARS-CoV-2-reactive T cell receptors following Ad26.COV2.S vaccination. The TCR-sequenced set comprised around 30 samples: some 19 Ad26.COV2.S vaccine recipients, 5 placebo recipients and 8 SARS-CoV-2 convalescent individuals. Trial participants were randomized into five groups of five: low-dose or high-dose Ad26.COV2.S given once or twice, or placebo on both occasions. Investigators did not know the trial group allocation while performing experiments and assessing outcomes.

The immunoSEQ Assay was the method used to sequence TCRbeta CDR3 regions. After extraction, genomic DNA underwent amplification by bias-controlled multiplex PCR, followed by high-throughput sequencing. The published analysis was carried out like this. Collapsing and filtering of sequences were performed to quantify the absolute abundance of each unique TCRbeta CDR3 region. Usable DNA was measured by amplifying reference genes present in all nucleated cells, and TCRbeta template counts were normalized to that usable DNA to estimate T cell fraction. Repertoire TCRs were annotated as SARS-CoV-2-specific by exact matching of V gene, CDR3 amino acid sequence and J gene to a known reactive TCR set. MIRA supplied the reference SARS-CoV-2 TCR set, which was filtered for enrichment in COVID-19-positive ImmuneCODE repertoires so that public or cross-reactive TCRs were removed. Based on the MIRA antigens, annotated TCRs were further analysed at the level of specific ORF or position within ORF. Breadth was defined as the number of annotated unique rearrangements divided by the total number of unique productive rearrangements, and depth was defined as the summed frequency of the annotated unique rearrangements. Two-sided Wilcoxon rank-sum tests were used to compare TCR breadth between groups. TCRdb holds this immuneACCESS table with in-frame rearrangements only. Some clones are missing; in checked studies, unresolved V genes explain under half, and the rest has no known cause. The V and J calls and clone size are taken from that table; D and trimming were inferred from the DNA. This sample is represented by some 480,000 clones; around 90% of them were singletons. The ten largest clones represent roughly 13% of the sample.

Spanning cysteine to phenylalanine, the CDR3 consists of 15 amino acids. Kept here is only the CDR3 DNA, which spans 45 bases and is read in frame from base 1. The germline V end is reduced by 4 bases and the J end by 4 bases; junction bases left unmatched: 4. CDR1 is given as LNHDA and CDR2 as SQIVND, both from the germline V gene (reference sequence). With regard to this clone: The specificity of this receptor is unknown. The record has no base qualities; no much larger clone is one base away.

Broad study findings and their caveats: After vaccination, spike-specific CD8+ and CD4+ T cell responses were reported to show substantial breadth. Higher spike-specific TCR breadth was observed in Ad26.COV2.S recipients than in placebo recipients (P = 0.0014). The authors noted that the TCR breadth and depth analyses may have underestimated total T cell responses. Non-spike TCR breadth was comparable between vaccine and placebo recipients, consistent with the vaccine containing only spike. The study was not powered for comparison of responses between vaccine doses or regimens.

In light of the paper, this sample's treatment or condition label describes: roughly 18 received Ad26.COV2.S at low or high dose, single or two shots; about 5 received placebo; per-sample allocation not given. For vaccine and placebo recipients, the sequenced repertoires came from samples collected on day 63 after the first injection. In Cohort 1b, about two dozen adults aged 18-55 years were enrolled at a single site in Boston, USA, between 29 July and 7 August 2020. Ad26.COV2.S was a replication-incompetent adenovirus type 26 vector that expressed a prefusion-stabilized SARS-CoV-2 spike protein derived from the original Wuhan strain.

The source material was peripheral blood, sampled in a trial of Ad26.COV2.S vaccine versus placebo. Recombination connected TRBV19 to TRBJ1-2; 12 junctional bases match TRBD1. The receptor was derived from a person between 18 and 60 years old who received the Ad26.COV2.S COVID-19 vaccine or a placebo. The sequenced DNA: TGTGCCAGTAGTACCGGGACAGGGGGCCCCTATGGCTACACCTTC. Translated, it reads CASSTGTGGPYGYTF.